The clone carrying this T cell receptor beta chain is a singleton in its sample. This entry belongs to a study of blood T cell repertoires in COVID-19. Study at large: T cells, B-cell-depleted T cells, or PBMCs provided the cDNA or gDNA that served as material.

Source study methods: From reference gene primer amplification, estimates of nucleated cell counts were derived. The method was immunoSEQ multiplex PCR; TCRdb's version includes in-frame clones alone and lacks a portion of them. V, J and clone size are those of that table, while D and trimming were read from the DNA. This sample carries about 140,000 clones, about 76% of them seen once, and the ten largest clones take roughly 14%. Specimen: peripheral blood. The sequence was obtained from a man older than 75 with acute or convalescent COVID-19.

The CDR3 loop reads CASRLQGAWYNEQFF. As DNA, the CDR3 is TGTGCCAGCAGGCTACAGGGGGCCTGGTACAATGAGCAGTTCTTC. The chain carries TRBV7-2 and TRBJ2-1; TRBD1 aligns across 9 bases. This CDR3 has 15 residues. Germline V gives CDR1 SGHTA, CDR2 FQGNSA. With V trimmed by 6 bases and J by 4 bases, 7 bases remained unmatched.